This T cell receptor beta chain was retrieved from a study of siplizumab effects on memory and regulatory T cells. A note on this clone: Its antigen is as yet unknown.

Data came from immunoSEQ multiplex PCR; TCRdb stores just in-frame clones and leaves some out. The table has roughly 68,000 clones, approximately 87% seen once; the top ten hold approximately 3.8%. Study-level points and caveats: The drug siplizumab significantly decreased the alloreactive sequences that could be traced to unstimulated CD4+ memory cells. Naive T cells apparently outstripped memory cells in diversity and seemed major alloresponse contributors. Assignment of a naive or memory phenotype failed for roughly 75-95% of the proliferating CD4+ or CD8+ clones. The mean Treg-derived percentage of mappable alloreactive CD4+ clones was about 71% with siplizumab compared with approximately 28% in controls.

The receptor's source is a human donor in good health. Sequencing was performed on memory CD4+ T cells sorted from blood.

The CDR3 DNA reads as TGTGCCGGCCGACTAGCGGGGTCCTACGAGCAGTACTTC. This sequence encodes CAGRLAGSYEQYF. V is TRBV7-8 and J is TRBJ2-7; 11 bases agree with TRBD2. This CDR3 contains 13 residues. Germline lookup yields CDR1 SGHVS and CDR2 FQNEAQ. With 11 bases clipped from V and 1 base from J, the junction kept 4 bases outside the gene matches.